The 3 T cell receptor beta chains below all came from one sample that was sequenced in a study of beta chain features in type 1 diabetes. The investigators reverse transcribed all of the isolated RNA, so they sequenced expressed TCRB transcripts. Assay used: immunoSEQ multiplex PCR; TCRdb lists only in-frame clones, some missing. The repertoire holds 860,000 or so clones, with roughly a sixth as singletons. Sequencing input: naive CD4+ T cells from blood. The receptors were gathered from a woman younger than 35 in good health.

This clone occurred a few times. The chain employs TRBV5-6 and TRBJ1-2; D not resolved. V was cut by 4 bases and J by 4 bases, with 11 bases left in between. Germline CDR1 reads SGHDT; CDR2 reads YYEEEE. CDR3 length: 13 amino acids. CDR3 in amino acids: CASSTTNTYGYTF. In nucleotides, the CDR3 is TGTGCCAGCAGCACGACAAATACCTATGGCTACACCTTC.

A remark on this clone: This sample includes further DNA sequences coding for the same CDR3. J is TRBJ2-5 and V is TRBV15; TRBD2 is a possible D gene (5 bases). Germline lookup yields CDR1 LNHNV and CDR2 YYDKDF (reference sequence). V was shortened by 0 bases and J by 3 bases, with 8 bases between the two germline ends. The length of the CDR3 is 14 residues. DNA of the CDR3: TGTGCCACCAGCAGAGATCGGGGAGAAGAGACCCAGTACTTC. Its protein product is CATSRDRGEETQYF. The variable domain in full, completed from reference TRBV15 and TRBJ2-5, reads DAMVIQNPRYQVTQFGKPVTLSCSQTLNHNVMYWYQQKSSQAPKLLFHYYDKDFNNEADTPDNFQSRRPNTSFCFLDIRSPGLGDTAMYLCATSRDRGEETQYFGPGTRLLVL.

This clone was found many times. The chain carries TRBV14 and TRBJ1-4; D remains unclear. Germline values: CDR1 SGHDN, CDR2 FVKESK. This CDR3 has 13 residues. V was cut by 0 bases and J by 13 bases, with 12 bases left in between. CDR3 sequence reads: CASSQDEGRGLFF. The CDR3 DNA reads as TGTGCCAGCAGCCAAGACGAAGGTCGTGGACTGTTTTTT.